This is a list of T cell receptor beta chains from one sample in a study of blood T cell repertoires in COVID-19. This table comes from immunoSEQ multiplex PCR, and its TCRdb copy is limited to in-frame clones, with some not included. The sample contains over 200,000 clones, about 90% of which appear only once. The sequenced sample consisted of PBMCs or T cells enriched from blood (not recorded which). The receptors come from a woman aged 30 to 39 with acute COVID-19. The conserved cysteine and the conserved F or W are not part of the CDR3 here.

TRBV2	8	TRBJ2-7	ASSEAAQY
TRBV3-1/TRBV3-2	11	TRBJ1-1	ASSQGGNTEAF
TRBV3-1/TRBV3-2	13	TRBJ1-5	ASSQMAGDGQPQH
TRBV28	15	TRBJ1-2	ASSSRRREPWGYGYT
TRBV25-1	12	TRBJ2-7	ASVGTTGAYEQY
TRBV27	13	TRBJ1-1	ASSFYGRTNTEAF
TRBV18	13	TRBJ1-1	ASSPGGALGTEAF
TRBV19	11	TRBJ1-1	AIRRGLNTEAF
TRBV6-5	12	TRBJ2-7	ASSYSSYRNEQY
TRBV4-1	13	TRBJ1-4	ASSHQGATNEKLF
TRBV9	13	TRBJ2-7	ASSPHLDSRGEQY
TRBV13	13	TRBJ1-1	ASSPRTMEDTEAF
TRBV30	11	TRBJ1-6	AWDELSNSPLH
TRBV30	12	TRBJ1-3	AWSLWNGKNTIY
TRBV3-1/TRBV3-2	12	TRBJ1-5	ASSQDSGNQPQH
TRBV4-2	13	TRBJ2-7	ASSPWDRKPYEQY
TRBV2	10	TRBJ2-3	ASSRQTDTQY